This is a list of T cell receptor beta chains from one sample in a study of cytotoxic CD8 clonotypes in ibrutinib-treated CLL. TCRdb keeps only in-frame clones here, not all; method: immunoSEQ multiplex PCR. Of some 140,000 clones listed, about 91% are singletons. The sample was PBMCs, taken after 12 months of ibrutinib treatment. Receptor source: a human donor with chronic lymphocytic leukemia. The CDR3 runs from the conserved cysteine through the conserved F or W. D genes are given only for firm matches. Not every row has a clone size; where given, it reads once, few, many or a size class.

>.|TRBV10-3|TRBJ2-6|.
TGTGCCATCAGCCAGGGTTCTGGGGCCAACGTCCTGACTTTC
CAISQGSGANVLTF
>.|TRBV19|TRBJ2-7|.
TGTGCCAGTAGTATTCTGGCGGCTAGAACCTACGAGCAGTACTTC
CASSILAARTYEQYF
>.|TRBV15|TRBJ1-5|.
TGTGCCACCAGCAGAGATTTGAGGGAGAATCAGCCCCAGCATTTT
CATSRDLRENQPQHF
>.|TRBV10-3|TRBJ2-7|TRBD2
TGTGCCACCGGGCCGGTGGGTAGCGGGATATACGAGCAGTACTTC
CATGPVGSGIYEQYF
>once|TRBV5-8|TRBJ2-3|.
TGTGCCAGCAGCTTGGCCCGGCAGGGGTCTAGCACAGATACGCAGTATTTT
CASSLARQGSSTDTQYF
>.|TRBV6-6|TRBJ1-3|.
TGTGCCAGCTTTCGTATTGGAAACACCATATATTTT
CASFRIGNTIYF
>.|TRBV19|TRBJ1-1|TRBD1
TGTGCCAGTACCCCGAGGACAGGAACCGAAGCTTTCTTT
CASTPRTGTEAFF
>.|TRBV9|TRBJ2-2|TRBD2
TGTGCCAGCAGCCTAGGACTAGCGGGAGACCGGACCGGGGAGCTGTTTTTT
CASSLGLAGDRTGELFF
>few|TRBV19|TRBJ1-5|.
TGTGCCAGTGAGGGGAGAGGCAATCAGCCCCAGCATTTT
CASEGRGNQPQHF
>.|TRBV11-3|TRBJ2-5|.
TGTGCCAGCAGCCCTGGAGGGACCCCGGGGAGGGAGACCCAGTACTTC
CASSPGGTPGRETQYF
>once|TRBV6-6|TRBJ2-7|TRBD1
TGTGCCAGCAGCACTCGGACAGGGAGGCACGAGCAGTACTTC
CASSTRTGRHEQYF
>.|TRBV6-5|TRBJ2-4|.
TGTGCCAGCAGTTACTCGGGCAGCCTAGCCAAAAACATTCAGTACTTC
CASSYSGSLAKNIQYF
>few|TRBV7-2|TRBJ1-1|.
TGTGCCAGCAGCTTAGCTGTAGGGGGGTATACTGAAGCTTTCTTT
CASSLAVGGYTEAFF
>.|TRBV2|TRBJ1-2|.
TGTGCCAGCCCGGGGGGCGGGATCTATGGCTACACCTTC
CASPGGGIYGYTF
>.|TRBV29-1|TRBJ2-7|.
TGCAGCGTTGTCCAGTACGAGCAGTACTTC
CSVVQYEQYF
>.|TRBV2|TRBJ2-7|TRBD2
TGTGCCAGCAGCCTAAGCGGGAGAAGAACCTACGAGCAGTACTTC
CASSLSGRRTYEQYF
>.|TRBV6-6|TRBJ2-6|.
TGTGCCAGCAGCGGCTTGGGGGCCAACGTCCTGACTTTC
CASSGLGANVLTF
>.|TRBV30|TRBJ2-7|TRBD2
TGTGCCTGGAGCGGCGGTAGTAGCGGGGGAACCTCCTACGAGCAGTACTTC
CAWSGGSSGGTSYEQYF
>.|TRBV6-5|TRBJ1-4|.
TGTGCCACCCGGCCCACAGGGACAACTAATGAAAAACTGTTTTTT
CATRPTGTTNEKLFF
>.|TRBV5-1|TRBJ2-7|TRBD2
TGCGCCAGCAGCTCGGAAGCGGGAGGGGCCCTCTACGAGCAGTACTTC
CASSSEAGGALYEQYF
>.|TRBV9|TRBJ2-5|TRBD2
TGTGCCAGCAGCGTACTAGCGGGCCGGGGTGAGACCCAGTACTTC
CASSVLAGRGETQYF
>.|TRBV11-3|TRBJ2-3|TRBD1
TGTGCCAGCAGCGCACGCACAGGGGAATATACGCAGTATTTT
CASSARTGEYTQYF
>.|TRBV18|TRBJ2-3|TRBD1
TGTGCCAGCTCACCGACAGGGGGCTTGGGAGATACGCAGTATTTT
CASSPTGGLGDTQYF
>.|TRBV19|TRBJ2-6|.
TGTGCCAGTAGTATGATGGGCCCTGGGGCCAACGTCCTGACTTTC
CASSMMGPGANVLTF
>.|TRBV27|TRBJ2-1|TRBD2
TGTGCCAGCAGTCAGACCGGGACTAGCGTGCATGAGCAGTTCTTC
CASSQTGTSVHEQFF
>once|TRBV7-3|TRBJ2-1|TRBD2
TGTGCCAGCAGCCCTAGCGGGAGCGGTTACAATGAGCAGTTCTTC
CASSPSGSGYNEQFF
>once|TRBV4-1|TRBJ1-1|TRBD1
TGCGCCAGCAGCCAAGATCGTTTGGACAGGGGGTCGCTCACTGAAGCTTTCTTT
CASSQDRLDRGSLTEAFF
>.|TRBV30|TRBJ1-6|.
TGTGCCTGGAGTGGCAGACCAAGCTCCTATAATTCACCCCTCCACTTT
CAWSGRPSSYNSPLHF
>.|TRBV28|TRBJ1-2|TRBD1
TGTGCCAGCAGTCCAGTGACAGGGTTCTATGGCTACACCTTC
CASSPVTGFYGYTF
>.|TRBV6-5|TRBJ2-1|TRBD2
TGTGCCAGCAGGATGGCGGGAGGACCCGGGGAGCAGTTCTTC
CASRMAGGPGEQFF
>.|TRBV15|TRBJ1-5|.
TGTGCCACCAGCAGACAAAAAGAGCCCCAGCATTTT
CATSRQKEPQHF
>.|TRBV5-1|TRBJ1-1|TRBD1
TGCGCCAGCAGCTGGAGGTTCCGGGACAGGGTAGGGAACACTGAAGCTTTCTTT
CASSWRFRDRVGNTEAFF
>.|TRBV30|TRBJ1-4|.
TGTGCCTGGAGTGTATCCAGCCATGAAAAACTGTTTTTT
CAWSVSSHEKLFF
>.|TRBV6-5|TRBJ2-3|.
TGTGCCAGCAGTTACGGGCAGAGGGGCACAGATACGCAGTATTTT
CASSYGQRGTDTQYF
>.|TRBV2|TRBJ1-3|.
TGTGCCAGCAGTGGGATGGGAGCCCAGGGAAACACCATATATTTT
CASSGMGAQGNTIYF
>.|TRBV4-1|TRBJ1-4|.
TGCGCCAGCAGCCAAGAACAAGGGGTAAATGAAAAACTGTTTTTT
CASSQEQGVNEKLFF
>once|TRBV18|TRBJ2-1|TRBD2
TGTGCCAGCTCACCAAAGACTAGCGGGAGGATAGACAATGAGCAGTTCTTC
CASSPKTSGRIDNEQFF